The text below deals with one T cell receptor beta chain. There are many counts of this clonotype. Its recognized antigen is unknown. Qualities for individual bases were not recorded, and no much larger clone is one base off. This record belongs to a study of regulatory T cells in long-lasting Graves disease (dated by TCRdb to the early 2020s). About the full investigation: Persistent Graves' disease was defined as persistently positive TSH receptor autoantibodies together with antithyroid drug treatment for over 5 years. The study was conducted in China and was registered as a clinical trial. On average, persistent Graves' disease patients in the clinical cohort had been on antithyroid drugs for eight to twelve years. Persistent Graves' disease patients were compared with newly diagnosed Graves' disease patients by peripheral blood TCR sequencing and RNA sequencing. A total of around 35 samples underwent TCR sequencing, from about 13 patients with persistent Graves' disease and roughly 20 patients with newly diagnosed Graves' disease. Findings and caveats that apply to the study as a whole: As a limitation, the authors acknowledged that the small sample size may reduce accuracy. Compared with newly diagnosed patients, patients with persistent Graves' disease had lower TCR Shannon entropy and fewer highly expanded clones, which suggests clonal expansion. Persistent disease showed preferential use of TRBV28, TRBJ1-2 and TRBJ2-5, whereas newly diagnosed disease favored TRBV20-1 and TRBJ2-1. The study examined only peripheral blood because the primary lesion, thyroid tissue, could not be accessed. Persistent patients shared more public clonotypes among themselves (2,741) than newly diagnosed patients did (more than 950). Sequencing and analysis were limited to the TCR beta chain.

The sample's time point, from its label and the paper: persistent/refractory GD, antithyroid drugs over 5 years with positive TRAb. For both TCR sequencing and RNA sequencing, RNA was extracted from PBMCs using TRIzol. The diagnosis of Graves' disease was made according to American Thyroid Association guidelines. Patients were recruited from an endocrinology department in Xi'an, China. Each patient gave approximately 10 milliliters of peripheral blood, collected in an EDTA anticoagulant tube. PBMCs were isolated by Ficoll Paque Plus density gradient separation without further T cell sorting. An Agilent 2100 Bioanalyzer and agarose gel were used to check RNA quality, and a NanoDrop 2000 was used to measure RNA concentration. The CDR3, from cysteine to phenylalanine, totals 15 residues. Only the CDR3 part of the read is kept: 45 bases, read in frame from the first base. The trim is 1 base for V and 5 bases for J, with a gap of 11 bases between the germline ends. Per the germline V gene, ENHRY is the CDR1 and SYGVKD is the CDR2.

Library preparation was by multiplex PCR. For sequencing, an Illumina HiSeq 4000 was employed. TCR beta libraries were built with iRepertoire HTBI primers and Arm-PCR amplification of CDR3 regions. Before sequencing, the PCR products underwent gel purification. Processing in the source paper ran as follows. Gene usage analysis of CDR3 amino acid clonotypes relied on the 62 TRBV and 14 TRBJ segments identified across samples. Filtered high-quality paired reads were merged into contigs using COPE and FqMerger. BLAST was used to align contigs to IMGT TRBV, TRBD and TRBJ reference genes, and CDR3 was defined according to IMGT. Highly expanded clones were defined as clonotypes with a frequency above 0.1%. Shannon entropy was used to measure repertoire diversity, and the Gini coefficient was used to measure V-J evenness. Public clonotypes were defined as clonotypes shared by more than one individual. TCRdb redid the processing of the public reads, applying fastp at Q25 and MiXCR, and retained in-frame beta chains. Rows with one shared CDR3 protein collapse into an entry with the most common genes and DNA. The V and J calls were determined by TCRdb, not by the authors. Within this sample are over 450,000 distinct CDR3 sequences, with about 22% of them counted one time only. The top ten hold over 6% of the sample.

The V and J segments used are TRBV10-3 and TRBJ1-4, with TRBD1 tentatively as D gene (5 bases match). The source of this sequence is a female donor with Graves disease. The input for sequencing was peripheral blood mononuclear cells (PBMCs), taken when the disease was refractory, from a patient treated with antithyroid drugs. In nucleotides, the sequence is TGTGCCATCAGTGAGTTTACGGGGGAAAATGAAAAACTGTTTTTT. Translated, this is CAISEFTGENEKLFF.